A selection of T cell receptor beta chains follows, all from one sample in a study of cytomegalovirus exposure and HLA in healthy donors. Clones were read by immunoSEQ multiplex PCR, and TCRdb kept only the in-frame ones, dropping some. The sample contains 90,000 to 120,000 clones, around 9.1% of which appear only once. Input material: PBMCs. These receptors originate from a man aged 35 to 55 in good health and CMV-seropositive. The CDR3 runs from the conserved cysteine through the conserved F or W. The D gene is left open where the match is weak. Some rows mark clone size as missing; the rest say once, few, many or name a class of expanded clone.

TRBJ2-7 | TRBV11-2 | - | few | TGTGCCAGCAGCCCAGGGTACGAGCAGTACTTC | CASSPGYEQYF
TRBJ2-6 | TRBV21-1 | - | few | TGTGCCAGCACCCCAAGCCCGGGACTAGCGGGTCTCTGGGCCAACGTCCTGACTTTC | CASTPSPGLAGLWANVLTF
TRBJ2-7 | TRBV7-6 | TRBD1 | few | TGTGCCAGCAGCTCTCCGACAGGGAAGTACGAGCAGTACTTC | CASSSPTGKYEQYF
TRBJ2-7 | TRBV7-2 | - | - | TGTGCCAGCAGCTTAGGTCGTAGCTACGAGCAGTACTTC | CASSLGRSYEQYF
TRBJ1-1 | TRBV5-8 | TRBD1 | - | TGTGCCAGCAGCTCAGGGGGCGGCACTGAAGCTTTCTTT | CASSSGGGTEAFF
TRBJ1-5 | TRBV2 | - | few | TGTGCCAGCACCGCGGGGGGGGGCAGGCAGCCCCAGCATTTT | CASTAGGGRQPQHF
TRBJ2-1 | TRBV7-2 | - | - | TGTGCCAGCAGCTTAGTCGACAGGTTTGAGCAGTTCTTC | CASSLVDRFEQFF
TRBJ1-1 | TRBV29-1 | - | few | TGCAGCGTTGGGGGCAGGACAAACACTGAAGCTTTCTTT | CSVGGRTNTEAFF
TRBJ1-2 | TRBV11-2 | - | - | TGTGCCAGCAGCTTCGTTGGTCACCCGAGGGGCTACACCTTC | CASSFVGHPRGYTF
TRBJ2-1 | TRBV7-2 | - | - | TGTGCCAGCAGTTCACGACTAAACTACAATGAGCAGTTCTTC | CASSSRLNYNEQFF
TRBJ1-4 | TRBV13 | - | few | TGTGCCAGCAGCTTAGCCCTGGCTTCGTACGAAAAACTGTTTTTT | CASSLALASYEKLFF
TRBJ1-2 | TRBV6-6 | TRBD1 | few | TGTGCCAGCAGTTCCACAGGGGGACCACTCTATGGCTACACCTTC | CASSSTGGPLYGYTF
TRBJ2-1 | TRBV25-1 | TRBD1 | few | TGTGCCAGCAGTGCGGACCCCGGGACAGGGGGCAGTGAGCAGTTCTTC | CASSADPGTGGSEQFF
TRBJ2-1 | TRBV19 | - | few | TGTGCCAGTAGTGATTCTTGGCGGTTAAATGAGCAGTTCTTC | CASSDSWRLNEQFF
TRBJ2-5 | TRBV11-3 | TRBD2 | - | TGTGCCAGCAGCCCTCGGGAGGTGGGAGGCAGGAAGACCCAGTACTTC | CASSPREVGGRKTQYF
TRBJ2-5 | TRBV6-5 | - | few | TGTGCCAGCAGTTACGAACAGCAAGAGACCCAGTACTTC | CASSYEQQETQYF
TRBJ2-2 | TRBV28 | TRBD2 | few | TGTGCCAGCAGTTTTTCTGGACTAGTTGATGACACCGGGGAGCTGTTTTTT | CASSFSGLVDDTGELFF
TRBJ2-7 | TRBV5-6 | - | few | TGTGCCAGCGGGGGGAGCTCCTACGAGCAGTACTTC | CASGGSSYEQYF
TRBJ1-2 | TRBV18 | - | - | TGTGCCAGCTCACAAGACAGGCACTATGGCTACACCTTC | CASSQDRHYGYTF
TRBJ2-7 | TRBV4-1 | TRBD2 | - | TGCGCCAGCAGACCGCGGGAGTCGGCCTACGAGCAGTACTTC | CASRPRESAYEQYF
TRBJ2-3 | TRBV4-1 | - | few | TGCGCCAGCAGCCAAGAAATTTCTGATACGCAGTATTTT | CASSQEISDTQYF
TRBJ1-5 | TRBV7-6 | TRBD1 | - | TGTGCCAGCAGCTTAGCGGGAGGGACAGGGGTCTTCAATCAGCCCCAGCATTTT | CASSLAGGTGVFNQPQHF
TRBJ2-1 | TRBV29-1 | TRBD2 | - | TGCAGCGTTGAAGACGGCCTGGATAGCGGGAGAGAAGAGCAGTTCTTC | CSVEDGLDSGREEQFF
TRBJ1-5 | TRBV9 | - | - | TGTGCCAGCAGCGAGGGGTCTGGAAGTCAGCCCCAGCATTTT | CASSEGSGSQPQHF
TRBJ1-2 | TRBV7-3 | - | few | TGTGCCAGCAGCTTAACCGGGAGTACCCATGGCTACACCTTC | CASSLTGSTHGYTF
TRBJ1-4 | TRBV29-1 | - | - | TGCAGCGTTCAGACGAACACGGGGAGTGAAAAACTGCTTTTT | CSVQTNTGSEKLLF
TRBJ1-5 | TRBV28 | - | - | TGTGCCAGCTTGGCAGGGACTTACAATCAGCCCCAGCATTTT | CASLAGTYNQPQHF
TRBJ2-2 | TRBV5-1 | - | - | TGCGCCAGCAGCTTGGGCCAGGCGTGGGCCGGGGAGCTGTTTTTT | CASSLGQAWAGELFF
TRBJ1-2 | TRBV7-2 | - | few | TGTGCCAGCAGCCACAGGGACGGAGGAGGCTACACCTTC | CASSHRDGGGYTF
TRBJ2-3 | TRBV9 | - | - | TGTGCCAGCAGCGTCACTCTTACAGATACGCAGTATTTT | CASSVTLTDTQYF
TRBJ2-1 | TRBV7-3 | - | few | TGTGCCAGCAGCTTAGCGGGCTCCTACAATGAGCAGTTCTTC | CASSLAGSYNEQFF
TRBJ2-6 | TRBV6-4 | - | - | TGTGCCAGCAGTCCTACAGACTCTGGGGCCAACGTCCTGACTTTC | CASSPTDSGANVLTF
TRBJ1-2 | TRBV6-5 | TRBD1 | few | TGTGCCAGCAGTCTGGGGACAGTCTATGGCTACACCTTC | CASSLGTVYGYTF
TRBJ1-4 | TRBV5-1 | - | - | TGCGCCAGCAGAGACACACCTGCAACTAATGAAAAACTGTTTTTT | CASRDTPATNEKLFF
TRBJ2-3 | TRBV11-2 | - | - | TGTGCCAGCAGCTCCGAGATATCCAGGTTCACAGATACGCAGTATTTT | CASSSEISRFTDTQYF
TRBJ2-2 | TRBV12-5 | TRBD2 | - | TGTGCTAGTGGTACACTAGCGCGGAACACCGGGGAGCTGTTTTTT | CASGTLARNTGELFF
TRBJ2-7 | TRBV11-2 | TRBD2 | few | TGTGCCAGCAGCAGGATCGCAGCGGGAAATAGCTACGAGCAGTACTTC | CASSRIAAGNSYEQYF
TRBJ1-1 | TRBV5-4 | - | few | TGTGCCAGCAGACAAACTCTGAGGGGGAAGGCGAACACTGAAGCTTTCTTT | CASRQTLRGKANTEAFF
TRBJ1-1 | TRBV2 | TRBD1 | few | TGTGCCAGCAGCGGACAGGGGTCCTCTGAAGCTTTCTTT | CASSGQGSSEAFF
TRBJ2-1 | TRBV4-2 | - | few | TGTGCCAGCAGCCCCCATGGGGGGAGCCCCCCCGATGAGCAGTTCTTC | CASSPHGGSPPDEQFF
TRBJ2-7 | TRBV28 | - | few | TGTGCCAGAAGCGGGTTATCCTACGAGCAGTACTTC | CARSGLSYEQYF
TRBJ1-4 | TRBV11-3 | TRBD1 | few | TGTGCCAGCAGCCGAGGGACAGGGAATGAAAAACTGTTTTTT | CASSRGTGNEKLFF
TRBJ2-5 | TRBV30 | - | few | TGTGCCTGGAGTAAAGGGGGAGAGACCCAGTACTTC | CAWSKGGETQYF
TRBJ2-7 | TRBV11-2 | TRBD2 | - | TGTGCCAGCAGCCGGGAGGTTTTGGAGCAGTACTTC | CASSREVLEQYF
TRBJ2-5 | TRBV28 | - | - | TGTGCCAGCAGTTTAACCGGGGGCCAAGAGACCCAGTACTTC | CASSLTGGQETQYF
TRBJ2-1 | TRBV27 | TRBD1 | - | TGTGCCAGCAGTACATCGGGACAGGGTTACAATGAGCAGTTCTTC | CASSTSGQGYNEQFF
TRBJ2-2 | TRBV7-6 | TRBD1 | - | TGTGCCAGCAGCTCCGACAGGGGGGGGAACACCGGGGAGCTGTTTTTT | CASSSDRGGNTGELFF
TRBJ1-1 | TRBV13 | - | - | TGTGCCAGCAGCTTAGCAGATGAAGCTTTCTTT | CASSLADEAFF
TRBJ2-3 | TRBV9 | TRBD2 | - | TGTGCCAGCAGCGTAGAGGGGGGACTAGCGTTTGATACGCAGTATTTT | CASSVEGGLAFDTQYF
TRBJ2-7 | TRBV7-2 | TRBD2 | few | TGTGCCAGCAGCTTAGAGAGTAGCGGGAACTACGAGCAGTACTTC | CASSLESSGNYEQYF
TRBJ1-1 | TRBV9 | TRBD1 | - | TGTGCCAGCAGCGTCGACAGGGACACTGAAGCTTTCTTT | CASSVDRDTEAFF
TRBJ2-1 | TRBV2 | TRBD2 | - | TGTGCCAGCAGCAGGACTAGCGGCTATCTGAATGTCAATGAGCAGTTCTTC | CASSRTSGYLNVNEQFF
TRBJ2-3 | TRBV18 | TRBD1 | - | TGTGCCAGCACGAATCGACAGGGCCCAGATACGCAGTATTTT | CASTNRQGPDTQYF
TRBJ1-1 | TRBV28 | TRBD1 | - | TGTGCCAGCATTCAAGCCTCCGGGACAGGGGCTACTGAAGCTTTCTTT | CASIQASGTGATEAFF
TRBJ1-4 | TRBV9 | TRBD1 | few | TGTGCCAGCAGCCCAAAGACAGGGGGCCCTGAAAAACTGTTTTTT | CASSPKTGGPEKLFF
TRBJ1-5 | TRBV4-1 | TRBD1 | few | TGCGCCAGCAGCCAAGGCCGACAGGGGGCAGGGCAGCCCCAGCATTTT | CASSQGRQGAGQPQHF
TRBJ1-2 | TRBV18 | - | few | TGTGCCAGCTCACCGGAGGAGGGTAGTGGCTACACCTTC | CASSPEEGSGYTF
TRBJ2-7 | TRBV21-1 | - | few | TGTGCCAGCAGCAAAGAGACTCTGTCGAATATCGGACGCCGTTTCGGGGGTGGGGTTTACGAGCAGTACTTC | CASSKETLSNIGRRFGGGVYEQYF
TRBJ2-5 | TRBV4-1 | - | - | TGCGCCAGCAGCCACGAACAGGGTGTAGAGACCCAGTACTTC | CASSHEQGVETQYF
TRBJ2-7 | TRBV10-3 | - | - | TGTGCCATCAGAGGAGCTCGGGAAGGCTACGAGCAGTACTTC | CAIRGAREGYEQYF